This T cell receptor (beta chain) is from a study of blood T cell repertoires in COVID-19. This clone has a single count. The trim removed 9 bases at V and 2 bases at J, leaving 5 bases unmatched. The CDR3 totals 14 residues. CDR1 is SNHLY and CDR2 is FYNNEI in the germline V gene. Authors' methods: From reference gene primer amplification, estimates of nucleated cell counts were derived. This table comes from immunoSEQ multiplex PCR, and its TCRdb copy is limited to in-frame clones, with some not included. V and J calls and clone size are those listed in that table; D and trimming were worked out from the DNA. The sample contains roughly 70,000 clones, 76% of which appear only once.

The sequence was obtained from a man in his 60s with COVID-19, enrolled during active disease. Material for sequencing was peripheral blood. The chain joins TRBV2 to TRBJ2-2; 8 bases match TRBD1. Here the CDR3 DNA reads TGTGCCAGGGGAGACAGGGGAAACACCGGGGAGCTGTTTTTT. Translating gives CARGDRGNTGELFF.